This TCR beta chain was captured by sequencing in a study of control samples from healthy donors and cancer patients. Assay used: immunoSEQ multiplex PCR; TCRdb lists only in-frame clones, some missing. The sample lists tens of thousands of clones, over 85% occurring once. This TCR was sampled from a woman aged 55-75 years with head and neck cancer. Source material: PBMCs.

The CDR3: CASSISETQYF. In nucleotides, the CDR3 is TGTGCCAGTAGTATATCGGAGACCCAGTACTTC. This chain connects TRBV19 to TRBJ2-5, with D uncertain. The V gene lost 2 bases and the J gene lost 5 bases, with 3 bases spanning the gap. The length of the CDR3 is 11 residues. CDR1 LNHDA and CDR2 SQIVND come from the germline V gene (reference sequence).